These T cell receptor beta chains were read from a single sample in a study of T cells after yellow fever vaccination. MiXCR was run by TCRdb on the 5' RACE reads, yielding one entry per CDR3 protein. Of 320,000 or so distinct CDR3 sequences in the sample, approximately 8% were seen once. The sample here was PBMCs, taken about 41 days after the first yellow fever vaccination. Receptors originate from a man aged 18 to 30 who received the YFV17D yellow fever vaccine. The CDR3 runs from the conserved cysteine through the conserved F or W. The D gene is left open where the match is weak. Size values are once, few and many counts, or a class for expanded clones, and some rows have none.

v_call: TRBV5-1; d_call: NA; j_call: TRBJ2-3; clone_size: NA; cdr3_nt: TGCGCCAGCAGCTCTACGGGGGCGGGGGATACGCAGTATTTT; cdr3_aa: CASSSTGAGDTQYF
v_call: TRBV5-1; d_call: NA; j_call: TRBJ2-1; clone_size: NA; cdr3_nt: TGCGCCAGCAGCATGGGGGCAGGGGAAGATGAGCAGTTCTTC; cdr3_aa: CASSMGAGEDEQFF
v_call: TRBV3-1; d_call: NA; j_call: TRBJ1-2; clone_size: NA; cdr3_nt: TGTGCCAGCAGCTACTCGGCGGCCGGCTACACCTTC; cdr3_aa: CASSYSAAGYTF
v_call: TRBV18; d_call: NA; j_call: TRBJ2-5; clone_size: NA; cdr3_nt: TGTGCCAGCTCACTGATTGCCGAAGGCCAAGAGACCCAGTACTTC; cdr3_aa: CASSLIAEGQETQYF
v_call: TRBV7-2; d_call: NA; j_call: TRBJ2-1; clone_size: few; cdr3_nt: TGTGCCAGCACGCGGGACAACCTAGGGAATGAGCAGTTCTTC; cdr3_aa: CASTRDNLGNEQFF
v_call: TRBV12-3/TRBV12-4; d_call: NA; j_call: TRBJ2-2; clone_size: many; cdr3_nt: TGTGCCAGTAGGGGTAGCGGAGCCGGGGAGCTGTTTTTT; cdr3_aa: CASRGSGAGELFF
v_call: TRBV27; d_call: NA; j_call: TRBJ2-7; clone_size: NA; cdr3_nt: TGTGCCACCTCCCGCGGGCTAGCCTACGAGCAGTACTTC; cdr3_aa: CATSRGLAYEQYF
v_call: TRBV20-1; d_call: TRBD2; j_call: TRBJ2-5; clone_size: few; cdr3_nt: TGCAGTGCCTCGACTAGCGACGAGACCCAGTACTTC; cdr3_aa: CSASTSDETQYF
v_call: TRBV5-1; d_call: NA; j_call: TRBJ1-1; clone_size: NA; cdr3_nt: TGCGCCAGCAGCTGGGGGATAGTGGAGGACACTGAAGCTTTCTTT; cdr3_aa: CASSWGIVEDTEAFF
v_call: TRBV29-1; d_call: TRBD1; j_call: TRBJ2-7; clone_size: many; cdr3_nt: TGCAGCGCCAAACAGACAGGGTCCCCCTACGAGCAGTACTTC; cdr3_aa: CSAKQTGSPYEQYF
v_call: TRBV7-9; d_call: TRBD1; j_call: TRBJ2-5; clone_size: NA; cdr3_nt: TGTGCCAGCAGCTCTGGGACAGGAGGAGAGACCCAGTACTTC; cdr3_aa: CASSSGTGGETQYF
v_call: TRBV10-3; d_call: NA; j_call: TRBJ1-1; clone_size: many; cdr3_nt: TGTGCCATCAGTGAGTCCTTGAAGGGTTTTCTCGCAGCTTTCTTT; cdr3_aa: CAISESLKGFLAAFF
v_call: TRBV5-8; d_call: TRBD1; j_call: TRBJ2-1; clone_size: few; cdr3_nt: TGTGCCAGCAGCTTGGTGCAGGGGACAGGCCTCTTC; cdr3_aa: CASSLVQGTGLF
v_call: TRBV25-1; d_call: NA; j_call: TRBJ2-7; clone_size: few; cdr3_nt: TGTGCCAGCAGTGGACCCGGGAGTCTCTTTTACGAGCAGTACTTC; cdr3_aa: CASSGPGSLFYEQYF
v_call: TRBV7-2; d_call: TRBD1; j_call: TRBJ1-1; clone_size: few; cdr3_nt: TGTGCCAGCAGCTTACAAACAGGGGACACTGAAGCTTTCTTT; cdr3_aa: CASSLQTGDTEAFF
v_call: TRBV4-2; d_call: NA; j_call: TRBJ2-7; clone_size: NA; cdr3_nt: TGTGCCAGCAGCCAAGATCCCGGGACGCTGTACGAGCAGTACTTC; cdr3_aa: CASSQDPGTLYEQYF
v_call: TRBV18; d_call: NA; j_call: TRBJ1-6; clone_size: few; cdr3_nt: TGTGCCAGCTCACCATCGCAGCTACACAAGTTTAATTCACCCCTCCACTTT; cdr3_aa: CASSPSQLHKFNSPLHF
v_call: TRBV29-1; d_call: TRBD1; j_call: TRBJ2-7; clone_size: few; cdr3_nt: TGCAGCGTTACCGGGACAGGAAACTACGAGCAGTACTTC; cdr3_aa: CSVTGTGNYEQYF
v_call: TRBV10-2; d_call: NA; j_call: TRBJ1-1; clone_size: NA; cdr3_nt: TGCGCCAGCAGTGAGTCGATTGTGCCTGAAGCTTTCTTT; cdr3_aa: CASSESIVPEAFF
v_call: TRBV4-3; d_call: TRBD1; j_call: TRBJ1-2; clone_size: few; cdr3_nt: TGCGCCAGCAGCCGGGAGGGACAGGGGGTGAACTATGGCTACACCTTC; cdr3_aa: CASSREGQGVNYGYTF
v_call: TRBV6-5; d_call: TRBD2; j_call: TRBJ2-1; clone_size: few; cdr3_nt: TGTGCCAGCAGTTACTCGTGGGCCGGGGGGAACAATGAGCAGTTCTTC; cdr3_aa: CASSYSWAGGNNEQFF
v_call: TRBV4-2; d_call: TRBD1; j_call: TRBJ1-1; clone_size: many; cdr3_nt: TGTGCCAGCAGCCAATCCGAAGGGGACAGCTCGAACACTGAAGCTTTCTTT; cdr3_aa: CASSQSEGDSSNTEAFF
v_call: TRBV20-1; d_call: NA; j_call: TRBJ1-5; clone_size: NA; cdr3_nt: TGCAGTGCTAGAGAGGGGACTCAGCCCCAGCATTTT; cdr3_aa: CSAREGTQPQHF
v_call: TRBV18; d_call: TRBD1; j_call: TRBJ1-4; clone_size: few; cdr3_nt: TGTGCCAGCTCGCTAAACGCTCCGACAGGGGCTAATGAAAAACTGTTTTTT; cdr3_aa: CASSLNAPTGANEKLFF
v_call: TRBV27; d_call: NA; j_call: TRBJ1-5; clone_size: few; cdr3_nt: TGTGCCACCCGCCCTACCCAGGACCCTTATAGCAATCAGCCCCAGCATTTT; cdr3_aa: CATRPTQDPYSNQPQHF
v_call: TRBV5-1; d_call: NA; j_call: TRBJ1-1; clone_size: many; cdr3_nt: TGCGCCAGCAGCTTGGACAGGGAGGCGGCCACTGAAGCTTTCTTT; cdr3_aa: CASSLDREAATEAFF
v_call: TRBV7-2; d_call: TRBD2; j_call: TRBJ2-1; clone_size: few; cdr3_nt: TGTGCCAGCAGAGAGAGCGGGGGGGCCTTCGATGAGCAGTTCTTC; cdr3_aa: CASRESGGAFDEQFF
v_call: TRBV18; d_call: NA; j_call: TRBJ1-5; clone_size: NA; cdr3_nt: TGTGCCAGCTCAAGCGAACATAGCAATCAGCCCCAGCATTTT; cdr3_aa: CASSSEHSNQPQHF
v_call: TRBV19; d_call: NA; j_call: TRBJ2-6; clone_size: NA; cdr3_nt: TGTGCCAGTAGTCGGGGTGGGGCCAACGTCCTGACTTTC; cdr3_aa: CASSRGGANVLTF
v_call: TRBV5-1; d_call: NA; j_call: TRBJ1-3; clone_size: NA; cdr3_nt: TGCGCCAGCAGCACACTGAGGAGCACCATATATTTT; cdr3_aa: CASSTLRSTIYF
v_call: TRBV20-1; d_call: TRBD2; j_call: TRBJ2-7; clone_size: NA; cdr3_nt: TGCAGTTACCCTAGGCGGGGGGGCTACGAGCAGTACTTC; cdr3_aa: CSYPRRGGYEQYF
v_call: TRBV6-1; d_call: TRBD1; j_call: TRBJ2-7; clone_size: few; cdr3_nt: TGTGCCAGCGGGGTGACCGGGACAGTCTCCTACGAGCAGTACTTC; cdr3_aa: CASGVTGTVSYEQYF
v_call: TRBV11-2; d_call: NA; j_call: TRBJ1-5; clone_size: NA; cdr3_nt: TGTGCCAGCAGCTTAGTGGAAGGGATTAACGTCCAGCCCCAGCATTTT; cdr3_aa: CASSLVEGINVQPQHF
v_call: TRBV12-3/TRBV12-4; d_call: TRBD1; j_call: TRBJ2-1; clone_size: few; cdr3_nt: TGTGCCAGCAGAATCGCCGGGACAGGGGGGAATGAGCAGTTCTTC; cdr3_aa: CASRIAGTGGNEQFF
v_call: TRBV20-1; d_call: NA; j_call: TRBJ2-1; clone_size: many; cdr3_nt: TGCAGTGCTGTGGTGGGAGTCGGGGAGTTCTTC; cdr3_aa: CSAVVGVGEFF
v_call: TRBV5-1; d_call: NA; j_call: TRBJ2-7; clone_size: NA; cdr3_nt: TGCGCCAGCAGCTTGTTATCCGCCGTCTACGAGCAGTACTTC; cdr3_aa: CASSLLSAVYEQYF
v_call: TRBV2; d_call: NA; j_call: TRBJ2-1; clone_size: few; cdr3_nt: TGTGCCAGCAGTGAACTTCCGTATGAGCAGTTCTTC; cdr3_aa: CASSELPYEQFF
v_call: TRBV6-5; d_call: NA; j_call: TRBJ2-5; clone_size: many; cdr3_nt: TGTGCCAGCAGCCAAGGCGAGACCCAGTACTTC; cdr3_aa: CASSQGETQYF
v_call: TRBV2; d_call: TRBD2; j_call: TRBJ2-3; clone_size: NA; cdr3_nt: TGTGCCGACAGGGGAACTAGCGGGGGCCGGACAGATACGCAGTATTTT; cdr3_aa: CADRGTSGGRTDTQYF
v_call: TRBV6-2/TRBV6-3; d_call: NA; j_call: TRBJ1-6; clone_size: few; cdr3_nt: TGTGCCAGCACCTTGGATTCGACCCTCCACTTT; cdr3_aa: CASTLDSTLHF
v_call: TRBV20-1; d_call: NA; j_call: TRBJ1-1; clone_size: many; cdr3_nt: TGCAGTGCTAGACGACCGCCGGTTGACACTGAAGCTTTCTTT; cdr3_aa: CSARRPPVDTEAFF
v_call: TRBV6-5; d_call: NA; j_call: TRBJ1-3; clone_size: few; cdr3_nt: TGTGCCAGCAGTTACGTGGCTGGAAACACCATATATTTT; cdr3_aa: CASSYVAGNTIYF
v_call: TRBV2; d_call: TRBD2; j_call: TRBJ2-3; clone_size: many; cdr3_nt: TGTGCCAGCAGGCTAGCGGAGACAGATACGCAGTATTTT; cdr3_aa: CASRLAETDTQYF
v_call: TRBV15; d_call: TRBD2; j_call: TRBJ2-4; clone_size: NA; cdr3_nt: TGTGCCACCAGCATTGGGGGGGGAAACATTCAGTACTTC; cdr3_aa: CATSIGGGNIQYF